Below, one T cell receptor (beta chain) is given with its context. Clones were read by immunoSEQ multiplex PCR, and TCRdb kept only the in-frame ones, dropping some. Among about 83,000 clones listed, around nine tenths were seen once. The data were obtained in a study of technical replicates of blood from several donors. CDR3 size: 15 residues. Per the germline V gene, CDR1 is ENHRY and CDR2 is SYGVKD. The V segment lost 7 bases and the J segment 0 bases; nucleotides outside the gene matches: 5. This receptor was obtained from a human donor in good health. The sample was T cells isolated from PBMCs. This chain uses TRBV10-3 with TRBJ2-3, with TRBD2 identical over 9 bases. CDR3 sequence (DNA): TGTGCCATCAAATTAACTAGCGGGAGCACAGATACGCAGTATTTT. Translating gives CAIKLTSGSTDTQYF.